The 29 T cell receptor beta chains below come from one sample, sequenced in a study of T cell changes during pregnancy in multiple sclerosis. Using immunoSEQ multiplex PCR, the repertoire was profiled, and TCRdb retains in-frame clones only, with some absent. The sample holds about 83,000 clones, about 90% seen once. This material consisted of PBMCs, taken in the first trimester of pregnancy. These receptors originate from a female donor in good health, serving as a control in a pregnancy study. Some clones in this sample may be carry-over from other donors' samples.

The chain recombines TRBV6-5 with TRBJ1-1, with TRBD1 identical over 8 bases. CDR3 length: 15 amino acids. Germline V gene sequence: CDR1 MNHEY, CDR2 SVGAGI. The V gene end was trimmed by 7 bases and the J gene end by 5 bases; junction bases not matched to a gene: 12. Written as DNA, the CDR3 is TGTGCCAGCACCCGAAGGACAGGGAGGTTGACTGAAGCTTTCTTT. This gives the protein CASTRRTGRLTEAFF.

Here the CDR3 DNA reads TGTGCCAGCAGTTATAGGGGGCGTCCCGGGGAGCTGTTTTTT. Translation: CASSYRGRPGELFF. This sequence joins TRBV28 and TRBJ2-2; TRBD1 agrees at 7 bases. CDR3 length equals 14 residues. Germline loops: CDR1 MDHEN, CDR2 SYDVKM. V gave up 4 bases and J gave up 6 bases; unmatched junction bases: 5. Full variable domain (remainder filled in from reference TRBV28 and TRBJ2-2): DVKVTQSSRYLVKRTGEKVFLECVQDMDHENMFWYRQDPGLGLRLIYFSYDVKMKEKGDIPEGYSVSREKKERFSLILESASTNQTSMYLCASSYRGRPGELFFGEGSRLTVL.

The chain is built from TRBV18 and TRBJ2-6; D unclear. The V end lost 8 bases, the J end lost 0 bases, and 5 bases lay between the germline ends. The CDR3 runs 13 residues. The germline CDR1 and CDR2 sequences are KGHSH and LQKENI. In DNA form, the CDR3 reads TGTGCCAGCCTTCTCTCTGGGGCCAACGTCCTGACTTTC. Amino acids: CASLLSGANVLTF.

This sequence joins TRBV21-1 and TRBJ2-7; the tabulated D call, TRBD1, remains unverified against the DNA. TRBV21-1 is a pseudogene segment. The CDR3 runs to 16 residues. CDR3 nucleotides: TGTGCCAGCAGCAAGGAGGACAGGTTTACCTCCTACGAGCAGTACTTC. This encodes CASSKEDRFTSYEQYF.

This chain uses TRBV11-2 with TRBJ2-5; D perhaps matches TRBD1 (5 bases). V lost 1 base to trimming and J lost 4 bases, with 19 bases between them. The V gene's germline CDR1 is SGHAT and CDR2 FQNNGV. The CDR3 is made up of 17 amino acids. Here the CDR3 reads CASSLVPPDRQLETQYF. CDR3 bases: TGTGCCAGCAGCTTAGTCCCCCCGGATCGACAGCTAGAGACCCAGTACTTC.

The CDR3 loop reads CASIYTSAGYTF. The CDR3 coding sequence is TGTGCCAGCATATACACCAGCGCTGGCTACACCTTC. This sequence joins TRBV2 and TRBJ1-2, with D unclear. The CDR3 runs 12 residues. The germline gives CDR1 SNHLY, CDR2 FYNNEI. Trimming took 7 bases from V and 7 from J, leaving 13 bases between them. Filled out from reference TRBV2 and TRBJ1-2, the complete variable domain reads EPEVTQTPSHQVTQMGQEVILRCVPISNHLYFYWYRQILGQKVEFLVSFYNNEISEKSEIFDDQFSVERPDGSNFTLKIRSTKLEDSAMYFCASIYTSAGYTFGSGTRLTVV.

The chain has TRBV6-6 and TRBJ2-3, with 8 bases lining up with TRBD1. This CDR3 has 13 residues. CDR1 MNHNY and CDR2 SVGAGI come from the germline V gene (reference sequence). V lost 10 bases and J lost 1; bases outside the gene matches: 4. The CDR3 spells CATAGQGTDTQYF. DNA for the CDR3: TGTGCCACGGCGGGACAGGGCACAGATACGCAGTATTTT.

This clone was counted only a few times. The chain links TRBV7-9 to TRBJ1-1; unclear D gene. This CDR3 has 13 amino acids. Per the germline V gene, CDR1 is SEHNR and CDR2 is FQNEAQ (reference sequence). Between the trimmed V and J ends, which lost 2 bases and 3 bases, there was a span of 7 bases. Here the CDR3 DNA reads TGTGCCAGCAGCTTATCCCGGGACACTGAAGCTTTCTTT. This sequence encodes CASSLSRDTEAFF.

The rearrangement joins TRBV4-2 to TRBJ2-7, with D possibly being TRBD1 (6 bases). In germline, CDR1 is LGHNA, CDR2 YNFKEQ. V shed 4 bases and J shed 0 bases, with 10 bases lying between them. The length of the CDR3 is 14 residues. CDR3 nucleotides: TGTGCCAGCAGCCTGGGGGCCAACTCCTACGAGCAGTACTTC. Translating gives CASSLGANSYEQYF.

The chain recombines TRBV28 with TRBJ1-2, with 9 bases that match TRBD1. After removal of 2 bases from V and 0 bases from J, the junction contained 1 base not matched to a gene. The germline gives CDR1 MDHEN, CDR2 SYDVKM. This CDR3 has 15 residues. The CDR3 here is CASSLGTGTNYGYTF. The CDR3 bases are TGTGCCAGCAGTTTAGGGACAGGGACTAACTATGGCTACACCTTC.

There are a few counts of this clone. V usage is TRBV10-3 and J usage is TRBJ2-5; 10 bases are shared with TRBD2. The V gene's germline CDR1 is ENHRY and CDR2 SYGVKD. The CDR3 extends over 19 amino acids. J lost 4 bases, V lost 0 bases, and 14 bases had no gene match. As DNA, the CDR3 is TGTGCCATCAGTGAGTCGATATTGCTAGCGGGGGTCGTCGGAGAGACCCAGTACTTC. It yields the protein CAISESILLAGVVGETQYF.

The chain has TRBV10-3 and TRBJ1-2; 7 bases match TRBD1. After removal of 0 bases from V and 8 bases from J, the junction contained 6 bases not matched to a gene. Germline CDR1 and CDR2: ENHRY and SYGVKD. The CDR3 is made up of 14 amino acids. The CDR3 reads CAISESQGRGGYTF. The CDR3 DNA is TGTGCCATCAGTGAGTCACAGGGGAGAGGAGGCTACACCTTC.

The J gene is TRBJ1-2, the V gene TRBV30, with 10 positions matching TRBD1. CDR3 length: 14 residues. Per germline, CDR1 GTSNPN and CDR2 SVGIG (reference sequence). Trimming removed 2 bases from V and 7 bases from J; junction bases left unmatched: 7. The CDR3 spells CAWSMGQGFTGYTF. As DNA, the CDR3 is TGTGCCTGGAGTATGGGACAGGGGTTCACTGGCTACACCTTC.

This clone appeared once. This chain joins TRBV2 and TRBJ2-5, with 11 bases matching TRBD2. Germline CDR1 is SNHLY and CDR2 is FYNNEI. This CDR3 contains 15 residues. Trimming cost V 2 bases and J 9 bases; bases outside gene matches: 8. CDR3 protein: CASSEWGSSGGAQYF. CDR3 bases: TGTGCCAGCAGTGAATGGGGTAGTAGCGGGGGGGCCCAGTACTTC. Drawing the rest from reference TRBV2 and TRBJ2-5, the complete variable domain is EPEVTQTPSHQVTQMGQEVILRCVPISNHLYFYWYRQILGQKVEFLVSFYNNEISEKSEIFDDQFSVERPDGSNFTLKIRSTKLEDSAMYFCASSEWGSSGGAQYFGPGTRLLVL.

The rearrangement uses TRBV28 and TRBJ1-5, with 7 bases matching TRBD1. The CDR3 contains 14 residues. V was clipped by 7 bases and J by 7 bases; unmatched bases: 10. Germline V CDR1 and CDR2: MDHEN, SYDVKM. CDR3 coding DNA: TGTGCCAGCAAAGTTAAGGGGGCCTGGCAGCCCCAGCATTTT. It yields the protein CASKVKGAWQPQHF.

CDR3 DNA: TGTGCCAGCAGCCGGGGAAAAGGGACAGCCTACGAGCAGTACTTC. Protein sequence: CASSRGKGTAYEQYF. The chain combines TRBV5-4 with TRBJ2-7; 7 positions match TRBD1. V shed 4 bases, J shed 2 bases, and the junction held 9 bases outside the gene matches. The CDR3 runs to 15 residues. Looked up from germline, CDR1 is SGHNT and CDR2 is YYREEE (reference sequence).

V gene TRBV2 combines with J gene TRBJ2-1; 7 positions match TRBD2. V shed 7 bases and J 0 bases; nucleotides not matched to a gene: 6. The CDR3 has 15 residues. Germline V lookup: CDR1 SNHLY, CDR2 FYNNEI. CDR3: CASNLVAGSYNEQFF. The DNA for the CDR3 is TGTGCCAGCAACCTCGTAGCGGGCTCCTACAATGAGCAGTTCTTC.

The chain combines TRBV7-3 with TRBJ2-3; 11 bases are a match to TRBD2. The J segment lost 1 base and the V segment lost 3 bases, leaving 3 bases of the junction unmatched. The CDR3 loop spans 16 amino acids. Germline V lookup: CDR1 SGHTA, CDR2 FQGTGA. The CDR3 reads CASSFSGRVGTDTQYF. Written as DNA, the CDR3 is TGTGCCAGCAGCTTTAGCGGGAGGGTGGGCACAGATACGCAGTATTTT.

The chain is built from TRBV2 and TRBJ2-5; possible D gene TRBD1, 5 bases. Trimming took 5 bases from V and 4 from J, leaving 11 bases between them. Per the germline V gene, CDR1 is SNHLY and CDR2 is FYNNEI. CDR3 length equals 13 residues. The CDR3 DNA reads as TGTGCCAGCAGTAACCAGGGTAGAGAGACCCAGTACTTC. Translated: CASSNQGRETQYF.

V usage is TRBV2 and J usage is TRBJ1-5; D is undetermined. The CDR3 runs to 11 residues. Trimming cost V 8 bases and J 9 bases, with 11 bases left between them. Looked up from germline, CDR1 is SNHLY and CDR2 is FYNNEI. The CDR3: CASAYEGPQHF. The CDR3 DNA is TGTGCCAGCGCTTACGAGGGGCCCCAGCATTTT.

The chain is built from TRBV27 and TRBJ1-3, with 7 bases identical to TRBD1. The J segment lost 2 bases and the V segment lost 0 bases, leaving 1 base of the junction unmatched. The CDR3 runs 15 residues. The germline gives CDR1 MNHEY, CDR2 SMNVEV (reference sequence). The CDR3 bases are TGTGCCAGCAGTTTATCTCAGGGGGCTGGAAACACCATATATTTT. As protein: CASSLSQGAGNTIYF.

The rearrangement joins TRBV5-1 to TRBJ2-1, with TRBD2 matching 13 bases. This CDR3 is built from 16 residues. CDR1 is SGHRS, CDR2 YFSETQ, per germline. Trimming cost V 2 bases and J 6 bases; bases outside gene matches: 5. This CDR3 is CASSFGTSGAINEQFF. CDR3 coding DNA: TGCGCCAGCAGCTTCGGGACTAGCGGGGCGATCAATGAGCAGTTCTTC.

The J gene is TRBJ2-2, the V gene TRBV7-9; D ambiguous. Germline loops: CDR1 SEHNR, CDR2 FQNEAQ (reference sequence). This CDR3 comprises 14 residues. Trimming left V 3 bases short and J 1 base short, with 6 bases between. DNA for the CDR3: TGTGCCAGCAGCTTGGAGCAGAACACCGGGGAGCTGTTTTTT. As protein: CASSLEQNTGELFF.

DNA of the CDR3: TGTGCCAGCAGTTTCCAAGGAGTCTATGAGCAGTTCTTC. Its translation is CASSFQGVYEQFF. The chain recombines TRBV27 with TRBJ2-1; no reliable D call. The CDR3 has 13 amino acids. V was pared by 3 bases and J by 8 bases, with 11 bases between. Germline V CDR1 and CDR2: MNHEY, SMNVEV (reference sequence).

The CDR3 nucleotides are TGTGCCAGCAGTGACGGGGGGGACACAGATACGCAGTATTTT. It encodes CASSDGGDTDTQYF. The rearrangement joins TRBV6-4 to TRBJ2-3, with 7 nucleotides matching TRBD2. The CDR3 runs 14 residues. Germline CDR1 and CDR2: MRHNA and SNTAGT. Trimming took 2 bases from V and 2 from J; bases not matched to a gene: 1.

CDR3 sequence reads: CASSGTSENEQFF. In DNA, the CDR3 is TGTGCCAGCAGTGGGACTAGCGAAAATGAGCAGTTCTTC. The chain links TRBV28 to TRBJ2-1; 10 bases are shared with TRBD2. Trimming removed 5 bases from V and 7 bases from J; junction bases left unmatched: 2. The CDR3 spans 13 residues. Germline V CDR1 and CDR2: MDHEN, SYDVKM.

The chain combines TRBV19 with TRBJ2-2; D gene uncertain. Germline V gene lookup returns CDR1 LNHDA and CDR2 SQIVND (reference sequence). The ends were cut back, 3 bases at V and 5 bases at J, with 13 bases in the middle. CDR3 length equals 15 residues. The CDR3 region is CASSIPLEKTGELFF. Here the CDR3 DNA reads TGTGCCAGTAGTATTCCTCTTGAGAAGACCGGGGAGCTGTTTTTT.

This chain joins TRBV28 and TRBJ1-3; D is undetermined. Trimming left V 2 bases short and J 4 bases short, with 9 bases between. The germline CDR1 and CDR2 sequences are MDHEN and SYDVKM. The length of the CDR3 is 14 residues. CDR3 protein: CASSLEERGNTIYF. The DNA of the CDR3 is TGTGCCAGCAGTTTAGAGGAGAGGGGAAACACCATATATTTT.

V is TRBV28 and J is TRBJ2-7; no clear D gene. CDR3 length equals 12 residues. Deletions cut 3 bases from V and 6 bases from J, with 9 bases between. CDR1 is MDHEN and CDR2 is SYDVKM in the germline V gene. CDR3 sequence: CASSLVVGEQYF. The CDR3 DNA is TGTGCCAGCAGTTTGGTGGTCGGCGAGCAGTACTTC. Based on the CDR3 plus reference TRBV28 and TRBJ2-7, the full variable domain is DVKVTQSSRYLVKRTGEKVFLECVQDMDHENMFWYRQDPGLGLRLIYFSYDVKMKEKGDIPEGYSVSREKKERFSLILESASTNQTSMYLCASSLVVGEQYFGPGTRLTVT.